The 24 T cell receptor beta chains given below trace back to one sample, sequenced in a study of CD8 T cells in Susac syndrome. Reverse transcription of roughly 0.5 to 1 ug RNA used random hexamers. TCRdb reprocessed the immunoSEQ multiplex PCR reads via MiXCR and lists one record per CDR3 protein. The repertoire holds about 210,000 distinct CDR3 sequences, with around 96% as singletons. Input material: CD4+ T cells from PBMCs. The receptor set was obtained from a human donor with multiple sclerosis.

This clonotype was counted between two and nine times. This chain uses TRBV28 with TRBJ1-1; unclear D gene. The CDR3 extends over 12 amino acids. Germline V gene lookup returns CDR1 MDHEN and CDR2 SYDVKM. With 2 bases removed from V and 6 bases from J, the gap between germline ends came to 7 bases. The CDR3 bases are TGTGCCAGCAGTTTAGGTACGGCTGAAGCTTTCTTT. It is translated as CASSLGTAEAFF.

V is TRBV9 and J is TRBJ2-1; the match to TRBD2 covers 8 bases. Looked up from germline, CDR1 is SGDLS and CDR2 is YYNGEE. This CDR3 contains 15 residues. With V trimmed by 4 bases and J by 8 bases, 11 bases remained unmatched. As DNA, the CDR3 is TGTGCCAGCAGCTCCCGGGGAGCGGGGGTCGATGAGCAGTTCTTC. Protein: CASSSRGAGVDEQFF.

V usage is TRBV23-1 and J usage is TRBJ1-5; D might be TRBD1 (5 bases). TRBV23-1 is designated an ORF whose function remains uncertain. The CDR3 consists of 13 residues. The V and J ends lost 8 bases and 1 base respectively, with 9 bases between them. The CDR3, as DNA: TGCGCCAGCGGGGGAGAGAGCAATCAGCCCCAGCATTTT. Protein: CASGGESNQPQHF.

This sequence joins TRBV29-1 and TRBJ2-5, with TRBD2 identical over 14 bases. This CDR3 region has 15 residues. Germline CDR1 SQVTM, CDR2 ANQGSEA. V shed 3 bases and J 5 bases; nucleotides not matched to a gene: 5. The CDR3 spells CSVDGLAGGGETQYF. In DNA, the CDR3 is TGCAGCGTTGACGGACTAGCGGGAGGAGGGGAGACCCAGTACTTC.

This chain joins TRBV20-1 and TRBJ2-1, with 8 positions matching TRBD2. Trimming cost V 3 bases and J 7 bases; bases outside gene matches: 11. CDR1 is DFQATT, CDR2 SNEGSKA, per germline (reference sequence). The CDR3 runs to 15 residues. The chain's CDR3 is CSARKPGLDVNEQFF. CDR3 coding DNA: TGCAGTGCTAGGAAACCGGGACTAGATGTTAATGAGCAGTTCTTC.

The CDR3 DNA sequence: TGTGCCAGCAGTGTCGCCAATCAGCCCCAGCATTTT. This translates into CASSVANQPQHF. This rearrangement joins TRBV25-1 to TRBJ1-5; no clear D. The germline V gene encodes CDR1 MGHDK and CDR2 SYGVNS. Trimming left V 4 bases short and J 3 bases short, with 4 bases between. This CDR3 has 12 amino acids.

This clonotype was found once. The junction departs from germline at one end; a sequencing error may be responsible. CDR3 amino acids: CASSPLPGQALF. For the CDR3, the DNA is TGTGCCAGCTCACCGTTGCCGGGACAGGCCCTTTTT. V is TRBV18 and J is TRBJ2-2; TRBD1 matches 8 bases. The CDR3 spans 12 residues. The germline gives CDR1 KGHSH, CDR2 LQKENI.

The chain has TRBV27 and TRBJ2-3, with D possibly being TRBD2 (6 bases). Germline CDR1 is MNHEY and CDR2 is SMNVEV (reference sequence). V was shortened by 3 bases and J by 5 bases, with 9 bases between the two germline ends. CDR3 length: 13 amino acids. The CDR3 loop reads CASSFEGGDTQYF. CDR3 DNA: TGTGCCAGCAGTTTTGAGGGAGGAGATACGCAGTATTTT.

The V call is TRBV29-1, the J call TRBJ2-7; a weak D match, TRBD1 (5 bases). Germline CDR1 reads SQVTM; CDR2 reads ANQGSEA. The germline V and J ends were trimmed by 0 bases and 2 bases, with 5 bases remaining between them. The CDR3 has 12 residues. The DNA for the CDR3 is TGCAGCGTTGAAGAGGGGCCCTACGAGCAGTACTTC. Protein product: CSVEEGPYEQYF.

V usage is TRBV19 and J usage is TRBJ1-5; D perhaps matches TRBD1 (5 bases). Trimming took off 6 bases at V and 7 bases at J, with 10 bases between the two ends. The length of the CDR3 is 12 residues. The germline CDR1 and CDR2 sequences are LNHDA and SQIVND (reference sequence). As DNA, the CDR3 is TGTGCCAGTAGGAAAGACAGCCAGCCCCAGCATTTT. This sequence encodes CASRKDSQPQHF.

The chain joins TRBV12-3 or TRBV12-4 to TRBJ2-1; 13 nucleotides agree with TRBD2. With V trimmed by 7 bases and J by 8 bases, 14 bases remained unmatched. This CDR3 spans 17 amino acids. The CDR3 reads CASTLGLAGVRPDEQFF. The CDR3 coding sequence is TGTGCCAGCACCCTCGGACTAGCGGGAGTCAGGCCGGATGAGCAGTTCTTC.

This chain uses TRBV7-2 with TRBJ2-1; no definite D call. Trimming pared 3 bases from V and 5 bases from J, leaving 8 bases between. Germline loops: CDR1 SGHTA, CDR2 FQGNSA. CDR3 length: 13 residues. CDR3: CASSFSRDNEQFF. The CDR3 region has the DNA TGTGCCAGCAGCTTCAGCCGGGACAATGAGCAGTTCTTC.

In nucleotides, the CDR3 is TGTGCCAGCAGCGTAGGCGCTGTTGAGGAGCAGTTCTTC. Translated: CASSVGAVEEQFF. The V and J genes are TRBV9 and TRBJ2-1; D uncertain. The germline CDR1 and CDR2 sequences are SGDLS and YYNGEE. Trimming cost V 0 bases and J 10 bases, with 11 bases left between them. The CDR3 is made up of 13 amino acids.

The rearrangement uses TRBV20-1 and TRBJ2-7, with D possibly being TRBD2 (5 bases). The CDR3 has 13 residues. V lost 1 base and J 3 bases, leaving 10 bases between the germline ends. Germline lookup yields CDR1 DFQATT and CDR2 SNEGSKA (reference sequence). CDR3 amino acids: CSARGEGVYEQYF. The CDR3 DNA reads TGCAGTGCTAGAGGTGAGGGCGTCTACGAGCAGTACTTC.

The genes are TRBV5-1 and TRBJ1-4; D may be TRBD1 (5 bases). The CDR3 has 14 amino acids. Trimming took 4 bases from V and 4 from J, leaving 11 bases between them. CDR1 SGHRS and CDR2 YFSETQ come from the germline V gene. Here the CDR3 DNA reads TGCGCCAGCAGCGTATCAGGGAATAATGAAAAACTGTTTTTT. It specifies CASSVSGNNEKLFF.

The rearrangement joins TRBV20-1 to TRBJ1-5; the D is unclear. Germline CDR1 and CDR2: DFQATT and SNEGSKA (reference sequence). The length of the CDR3 is 13 residues. Trimming pared 5 bases from V and 2 bases from J, leaving 10 bases between. CDR3 sequence reads: CSAEAGRNQPQHF. The DNA of the CDR3 is TGCAGTGCTGAGGCCGGACGCAATCAGCCCCAGCATTTT.

The CDR3 loop is CALEASGTYEQYF. The CDR3 region has the DNA TGTGCTTTAGAAGCTAGCGGAACCTACGAGCAGTACTTC. The V and J genes are TRBV30 and TRBJ2-7; 7 positions agree with TRBD2. CDR1 GTSNPN and CDR2 SVGIG come from the germline V gene (reference sequence). This CDR3 region has 13 residues.

This clonotype was found once. This chain links TRBV29-1 with TRBJ2-4, with D perhaps given as TRBD1 or TRBD2 (6 bases each). Germline V gene lookup returns CDR1 SQVTM and CDR2 ANQGSEA. The CDR3 runs to 14 residues. With 6 bases removed from V and 1 base from J, the gap between germline ends came to 13 bases. CDR3 sequence (DNA): TGCAGCGTACAAAGGGGGGATGCCAAAAACATTCAGTACTTC. Encoded protein: CSVQRGDAKNIQYF.

The chain couples TRBV18 to TRBJ1-1; D uncertain. Germline V gives CDR1 KGHSH, CDR2 LQKENI. The V and J ends lost 5 bases and 6 bases respectively, with 19 bases between them. This CDR3 comprises 15 residues. In DNA form, the CDR3 reads TGTGCCAGCTCATCACTACGAACCGAGCGTCCTGAAGCTTTCTTT. This encodes CASSSLRTERPEAFF.

This chain connects TRBV3-1 to TRBJ1-2; 8 positions match TRBD1. Germline V CDR1 and CDR2: LGHDT, YNNKEL (reference sequence). This CDR3 contains 13 residues. Trimming removed 2 bases from V and 7 bases from J; junction bases left unmatched: 3. CDR3 DNA: TGTGCCAGCAGCCAACCAGGGGGCGGTGGCTACACCTTC. Amino acid sequence: CASSQPGGGGYTF.

The chain couples TRBV12-3 or TRBV12-4 to TRBJ1-2; possibly TRBD1 for D (5 bases). The CDR3 has 14 residues. The germline V and J ends were trimmed by 6 bases and 8 bases, with 19 bases remaining between them. CDR3 residues: CASRTWGSMRGYTF. The CDR3 nucleotides read TGTGCCAGCAGAACTTGGGGCAGTATGCGGGGCTACACCTTC.

This chain joins TRBV2 and TRBJ2-7; possibly TRBD1 for D (5 bases). This CDR3 spans 13 amino acids. CDR1 is SNHLY, CDR2 FYNNEI, per germline. V lost 4 bases to trimming and J lost 6 bases, with 13 bases between them. In nucleotides, the CDR3 is TGTGCCAGCAGTGCCGACAGTTGGGGCGAGCAGTACTTC. Its protein is CASSADSWGEQYF. Full variable domain (missing parts from reference TRBV2 and TRBJ2-7): EPEVTQTPSHQVTQMGQEVILRCVPISNHLYFYWYRQILGQKVEFLVSFYNNEISEKSEIFDDQFSVERPDGSNFTLKIRSTKLEDSAMYFCASSADSWGEQYFGPGTRLTVT.

The rearrangement uses TRBV13 and TRBJ2-6; TRBD1 matches at 8 bases. V lost 5 bases to trimming and J lost 7 bases; unmatched junction nucleotides: 7. Per the germline V gene, CDR1 is PRHDT and CDR2 is FYEKMQ (reference sequence). This CDR3 region has 15 residues. As DNA, the CDR3 is TGTGCCAGCAGCCCCGGACAGGGAAGAGCCAACGTCCTGACTTTC. It codes for CASSPGQGRANVLTF.

The V and J genes are TRBV3-1 and TRBJ2-1; the match to TRBD2 covers 7 bases. J gave up 0 bases and V 1 base, and 6 bases lay outside the gene matches. The germline CDR1 and CDR2 sequences are LGHDT and YNNKEL (reference sequence). This CDR3 region has 17 residues. The CDR3 region is CASSQGNSGLSYNEQFF. As DNA, the CDR3 is TGTGCCAGCAGCCAAGGAAATAGCGGGCTCTCCTACAATGAGCAGTTCTTC.